This note documents a single T cell receptor (beta chain) sequence. Its antigen is not known. The data were obtained in a study of blood T cells in healthy people across ages. Study-wide results and caveats: The study lacked donor CMV status, which possibly confounded expanded clonotype changes. Naive CD4+ cells and diversity were both higher in long-lived donors than in aged donors.

The germline V gene encodes CDR1 SQVTM and CDR2 ANQGSEA. This CDR3 spans 14 amino acids. The V end was cut by 3 bases, the J end by 1 base, with 10 bases between. The second PCR ran about 6 to 12 cycles with a sample-barcoded 5' primer and J-beta primers. MiXCR was run by TCRdb on the 5' RACE reads, yielding one entry per CDR3 protein. The table has nearly 800,000 distinct CDR3 sequences, more than 55% seen once; the top ten hold around 25%. The clonotype comes from a man aged 35 to 55 in good health. The sequenced sample consisted of blood. This chain uses TRBV29-1 with TRBJ2-4; TRBD1 might be the D (6 bases). The CDR3 DNA sequence: TGCAGCGTTGAGACAGGCCTGGCCAAAAACATTCAGTACTTC. Translated, it gives CSVETGLAKNIQYF.